The clone carrying this T cell receptor beta chain was observed once. The antigen is unknown. The CDR3 loop spans 17 amino acids. Trimming took 1 base from V and 7 from J, leaving 20 bases between them. Germline CDR1 is SGHAT and CDR2 is FQNNGV. These data belong to a study of shared clonotypes between healthy human individuals. Some clones are missing from TCRdb's copy, which holds only in-frame ones; the method was immunoSEQ multiplex PCR. The table has around 2.5 million clones, 93% seen once; the top ten hold about 0.39%. Notes on the study in general: Clonotypes which were not shared had lower generation probabilities than clonotypes that all four donors shared.

Sequencing input: naive CD4+ T cells from PBMCs. Subset of the sample: CD45RA+ positively selected. This sequence was found in a man between 18 and 29 years old in good health. Some clones in this sample may be carry-over from other donors' samples. The chain uses TRBV11-2 and TRBJ2-1; the D gene is possibly TRBD1 (8 bases). In DNA, the CDR3 is TGTGCCAGCAGCTTAGTTTCAACCAGGGGGCGGGAGAATGAGCAGTTCTTC. Encoded protein: CASSLVSTRGRENEQFF.